This T cell receptor (beta chain) was identified during a study of response to subunit inactivated influenza vaccine. This CDR3 region has 14 residues. Germline V CDR1 and CDR2: SGHRS, YFSETQ. The V gene lost 5 bases and the J gene lost 7 bases, with 15 bases spanning the gap. TCRdb re-called the RT-PCR reads with MiXCR, one entry per CDR3 protein. The table lists about 180,000 distinct CDR3 sequences, around 10% of them singletons, with roughly a third in the top ten. This clonotype was recorded a few times. Its antigen is still unknown. Study-wide results and caveats: T cells newly recruited by each seasonal influenza vaccination are few, the authors suggested.

The clonotype was recovered from a man between 50 and 69 years old who received an inactivated influenza vaccine. The V gene is TRBV5-1, the J gene TRBJ2-2, with a tentative D call TRBD1 (5 bases). The sequenced sample was CD8+ T cells sorted from PBMCs, obtained 23 to 25 months after vaccination. This CDR3 is CASRSEPGYGELFF. The CDR3 DNA reads as TGCGCCAGCAGGAGTGAGCCAGGGTACGGGGAGCTGTTTTTT.